This passage covers 29 T cell receptor beta chains from one sample sequenced in a study of OX40 agonist ivuxolimab in advanced cancers. Data came from immunoSEQ multiplex PCR; TCRdb stores just in-frame clones and leaves some out. The sample lists tens of thousands of clones; 80% to 90% were seen once. The sequencing here drew on CD4+ or CD8+ T cells sorted from blood, taken in a trial of the OX40 agonist ivuxolimab. These receptors were obtained from an adult with an advanced solid tumor such as melanoma, head and neck, liver or kidney cancer.

This chain connects TRBV7-9 to TRBJ2-4; the D gene is possibly TRBD1 (6 bases). This CDR3 has 14 residues. Trimming pared 6 bases from V and 8 bases from J, leaving 17 bases between. Germline V gene lookup returns CDR1 SEHNR and CDR2 FQNEAQ (reference sequence). The CDR3 reads CASRSGDRRDIQYF. Written as DNA, the CDR3 is TGTGCCAGCAGGTCAGGGGACCGGCGGGACATTCAGTACTTC.

Only one count was recorded for this clone. The V gene is TRBV27, the J gene TRBJ1-2, with D perhaps TRBD1 (6 bases). Trimming took off 3 bases at V and 3 bases at J, with 20 bases between the two ends. This CDR3 has 17 amino acids. Per the germline V gene, CDR1 is MNHEY and CDR2 is SMNVEV (reference sequence). CDR3 residues: CASSFNTGHGTDYGYTF. In nucleotides, the CDR3 is TGTGCCAGCAGTTTCAACACGGGACACGGGACCGACTATGGCTACACCTTC.

The J gene is TRBJ1-1, the V gene TRBV30, with TRBD1 as a possible D gene (6 bases). Looked up from germline, CDR1 is GTSNPN and CDR2 is SVGIG (reference sequence). With 2 bases removed from V and 2 bases from J, the gap between germline ends came to 12 bases. The CDR3 has 14 residues. CDR3 residues: CAWSQGQVNTEAFF. The CDR3 DNA reads as TGTGCCTGGAGTCAGGGGCAAGTAAACACTGAAGCTTTCTTT.

The V and J genes are TRBV6-5 and TRBJ1-5; D uncertain. This CDR3 has 14 amino acids. The V gene's germline CDR1 is MNHEY and CDR2 SVGAGI. V gave up 5 bases and J gave up 0 bases, with 8 bases separating them. The DNA of the CDR3 is TGTGCCAGCAGTCGTGACTATAGCAATCAGCCCCAGCATTTT. It encodes CASSRDYSNQPQHF.

The chain carries TRBV30 and TRBJ2-3; D ambiguous. CDR3 length: 14 amino acids. Germline-derived CDR1 and CDR2 are GTSNPN and SVGIG (reference sequence). V shed 2 bases and J shed 6 bases, with 15 bases lying between them. CDR3: CAWSLKPGRDTQYF. CDR3 sequence (DNA): TGTGCCTGGAGTCTAAAGCCGGGCAGGGATACGCAGTATTTT.

The chain uses TRBV10-3 and TRBJ1-5, with a tentative D call TRBD1 (5 bases). There are 15 residues in the CDR3. Germline-derived CDR1 and CDR2 are ENHRY and SYGVKD. The ends were cut back, 0 bases at V and 2 bases at J, with 8 bases in the middle. CDR3 residues: CAISESGEGNQPQHF. The CDR3 DNA is TGTGCCATCAGTGAGTCAGGGGAGGGCAATCAGCCCCAGCATTTT.

The V gene is TRBV28, the J gene TRBJ2-1; 7 nucleotides align to TRBD1. This CDR3 comprises 14 residues. Germline CDR1 reads MDHEN; CDR2 reads SYDVKM. After removal of 5 bases from V and 9 bases from J, the junction contained 10 bases not matched to a gene. CDR3 DNA sequence: TGTGCCAGCAGTGAGAGACAGGGCGGAAGTGAGCAGTTCTTC. The encoded protein is CASSERQGGSEQFF.

The CDR3 region is CASSLGVDHEQYF. The CDR3 DNA reads as TGTGCCAGCAGTTTAGGCGTCGACCACGAGCAGTACTTC. V usage is TRBV27 and J usage is TRBJ2-7; D unclear. With 2 bases removed from V and 5 bases from J, the gap between germline ends came to 10 bases. Germline V gene data show CDR1 as MNHEY and CDR2 as SMNVEV (reference sequence). The CDR3 is made up of 13 amino acids.

The chain recombines TRBV6-1 with TRBJ1-2; a weak D match, TRBD1 (6 bases). Germline lookup yields CDR1 MNHNS and CDR2 SASEGT. The CDR3 consists of 15 residues. V was clipped by 3 bases and J by 2 bases, with 13 bases between them. CDR3 loop: CASSDSLTGNYGYTF. CDR3 sequence (DNA): TGTGCCAGCAGTGATTCCCTAACAGGGAACTATGGCTACACCTTC.

CDR3 amino acids: CASIGPRDSTVRLPANGNVLTF. The CDR3 nucleotides read TGTGCCAGCATTGGCCCCCGGGACAGTACAGTAAGGCTTCCCGCGAACGGCAACGTCCTGACTTTC. J is TRBJ2-6 and V is TRBV2, with 7 bases matching TRBD1. This CDR3 region has 22 residues. The trim removed 7 bases at V and 9 bases at J, leaving 33 bases unmatched. CDR1 and CDR2 (germline): SNHLY, FYNNEI.

The rearrangement joins TRBV7-3 to TRBJ2-7; D is ambiguous. This CDR3 is 15 amino acids long. Germline V gene sequence: CDR1 SGHTA, CDR2 FQGTGA. V dropped 1 base and J dropped 3 bases, with 13 bases sitting between them. The CDR3 loop reads CASSLSVGDLYEQYF. CDR3 DNA sequence: TGTGCCAGCAGCTTAAGCGTGGGCGACCTCTACGAGCAGTACTTC.

The chain joins TRBV5-1 to TRBJ2-1, with 8 bases matching TRBD1. Trimming at V came to 1 base and at J to 10 bases, leaving 4 bases not matched to a gene. Germline V gene lookup returns CDR1 SGHRS and CDR2 YFSETQ. This CDR3 is built from 13 residues. CDR3 sequence reads: CASSLPTGDEQFF. The CDR3 coding sequence is TGCGCCAGCAGCTTGCCGACAGGGGACGAGCAGTTCTTC.

The genes are TRBV4-2 and TRBJ2-7, with no clear D. CDR1 and CDR2 from the germline V gene are LGHNA and YNFKEQ. Trimming took off 5 bases at V and 6 bases at J, with 11 bases between the two ends. CDR3 length: 12 residues. The chain's CDR3 is CASSLEWSEQYF. CDR3 nucleotides: TGTGCCAGCAGCTTGGAGTGGTCCGAGCAGTACTTC.

The V and J genes are TRBV29-1 and TRBJ2-5; TRBD1 matches at 8 bases. The end of the DNA is better explained by TRBJ2-7, so the J call may be wrong. Germline V gene lookup returns CDR1 SQVTM and CDR2 ANQGSEA. This CDR3 has 12 amino acids. CDR3 in DNA: TGCAGCGCCGGACAGGGAGCTTACGAGCAGTACTTC. It is translated as CSAGQGAYEQYF.

The V call is TRBV4-3, the J call TRBJ1-2; D is uncertain. CDR1 is LGHNA and CDR2 is YSLEER in the germline V gene. V was cut by 0 bases and J by 0 bases, with 8 bases left in between. This CDR3 comprises 15 residues. The CDR3, as DNA: TGCGCCAGCAGCCAAGATCTAGCCCCTAACTATGGCTACACCTTC. Amino acid sequence: CASSQDLAPNYGYTF.

The gene calls are TRBV7-8 and TRBJ2-5, with D perhaps matching TRBD2 (5 bases). This CDR3 has 14 residues. Germline V gene lookup returns CDR1 SGHVS and CDR2 FQNEAQ. Trimming left V 5 bases short and J 4 bases short, with 14 bases between. CDR3 nucleotide sequence: TGTGCCAGCAGCGAAGAGGGTATGTCAGAGACCCAGTACTTC. It specifies CASSEEGMSETQYF.

The gene calls are TRBV6-5 and TRBJ2-3; possible D gene TRBD1, 5 bases. V was clipped by 3 bases and J by 3 bases, with 13 bases between them. This CDR3 comprises 15 residues. The V gene's germline CDR1 is MNHEY and CDR2 SVGAGI. CDR3 residues: CASSYLTGETDTQYF. The CDR3 DNA follows: TGTGCCAGCAGTTATCTTACAGGAGAGACAGATACGCAGTATTTT.

The chain couples TRBV18 to TRBJ1-2; 10 bases agree with TRBD1. The CDR3 has 14 residues. V gave up 3 bases and J gave up 8 bases; unmatched junction bases: 6. Per the germline V gene, CDR1 is KGHSH and CDR2 is LQKENI. The chain's CDR3 is CASSPTGTGDGYTF. The CDR3 DNA follows: TGTGCCAGCTCACCTACCGGGACAGGGGACGGCTACACCTTC. Variable domain in full (rest from reference TRBV18 and TRBJ1-2): NAGVMQNPRHLVRRRGQEARLRCSPMKGHSHVYWYRQLPEEGLKFMVYLQKENIIDESGMPKERFSAEFPKEGPSILRIQQVVRGDSAAYFCASSPTGTGDGYTFGSGTRLTVV.

The chain carries TRBV27 and TRBJ1-4; D is possibly TRBD1 (6 bases). This CDR3 comprises 18 residues. Germline V CDR1 and CDR2: MNHEY, SMNVEV (reference sequence). V was cut by 2 bases and J by 2 bases, with 18 bases left in between. The CDR3 DNA reads TGTGCCAGCAGTTTACCAGGGGAAGAGAGGAGTACTAATGAAAAACTGTTTTTT. This sequence encodes CASSLPGEERSTNEKLFF.

The chain uses TRBV10-3 and TRBJ2-7, with 7 bases matching TRBD1. CDR3 size: 14 residues. The germline V gene has CDR1 ENHRY and CDR2 SYGVKD. The V and J ends lost 7 bases and 0 bases, in that order; junction bases with no gene match: 6. The CDR3 sequence is CAINPGQTSYEQYF. The CDR3 DNA sequence: TGTGCCATCAATCCGGGACAGACCTCCTACGAGCAGTACTTC.

The rearrangement uses TRBV7-6 and TRBJ1-3; D gene unclear. The germline V gene has CDR1 SGHVS and CDR2 FNYEAQ. V was pared by 0 bases and J by 3 bases, with 0 bases between. CDR3 length: 12 amino acids. CDR3 sequence reads: CASSLAGNTIYF. In DNA, the CDR3 is TGTGCCAGCAGCTTAGCTGGAAACACCATATATTTT.

This chain uses TRBV4-1 with TRBJ2-7; 10 nucleotides align to TRBD1. CDR1 is MGHRA, CDR2 YSYEKL, per germline. The CDR3 extends over 15 amino acids. J gave up 5 bases and V 1 base, and 5 bases lay outside the gene matches. As DNA, the CDR3 is TGCGCCAGCAGCCAAGTCCGACAGGGGGCAGACGAGCAGTACTTC. Protein product: CASSQVRQGADEQYF.

The rearrangement links TRBV7-9 to TRBJ2-7; TRBD1 might be the D (5 bases). CDR3 length: 15 residues. Germline V gene data show CDR1 as SEHNR and CDR2 as FQNEAQ (reference sequence). V lost 5 bases and J 3 bases, leaving 17 bases between the germline ends. The CDR3 sequence: CASSPKAGKLYEQYF. The CDR3 DNA sequence: TGTGCCAGCAGCCCCAAGGCAGGGAAGCTCTACGAGCAGTACTTC.

There are a few counts of this clone. V and J are TRBV19 and TRBJ1-5, with D tentatively TRBD1 (5 bases). The germline V gene encodes CDR1 LNHDA and CDR2 SQIVND (reference sequence). The CDR3 sequence is 14 residues long. V lost 3 bases, J lost 6 bases, and 12 bases lay in between. The CDR3 is CASSIGTIGQPQHF. In DNA, the CDR3 is TGTGCCAGTAGTATCGGGACCATCGGTCAGCCCCAGCATTTT.

CDR3 nucleotides: TGTGCCAGCAGCACACCGGGACAGGGGGTTCCGGAGCAGTACTTC. Encoded protein: CASSTPGQGVPEQYF. V is TRBV6-5 and J is TRBJ2-7; 11 bases line up with TRBD1. V shed 6 bases, J shed 7 bases, and the junction held 11 bases outside the gene matches. CDR3 size: 15 residues. Looked up from germline, CDR1 is MNHEY and CDR2 is SVGAGI.

The chain couples TRBV7-2 to TRBJ2-7, with D maybe TRBD2 (6 bases). CDR1 and CDR2 (germline): SGHTA, FQGNSA. The CDR3 is 15 residues long. V lost 5 bases and J 2 bases, leaving 16 bases between the germline ends. The chain's CDR3 is CASSPALGTPYEQYF. CDR3 bases: TGTGCCAGCAGCCCCGCCTTGGGGACTCCCTACGAGCAGTACTTC.

The chain is built from TRBV7-6 and TRBJ1-4; D not certain. V dropped 0 bases and J dropped 3 bases, with 14 bases sitting between them. CDR3 length: 17 amino acids. The V gene's germline CDR1 is SGHVS and CDR2 FNYEAQ. The CDR3 loop reads CASSLAVLSTANEKLFF. The CDR3 DNA sequence: TGTGCCAGCAGCTTAGCGGTGTTAAGCACGGCTAATGAAAAACTGTTTTTT.

The gene calls are TRBV18 and TRBJ1-1, with D unresolved. Deletions cut 6 bases from V and 1 base from J, with 12 bases between. Germline V gene data show CDR1 as KGHSH and CDR2 as LQKENI. CDR3 length equals 14 residues. The CDR3 DNA is TGTGCCAGCTCGTCAAAGGCGGAGAACACTGAAGCTTTCTTT. Translated: CASSSKAENTEAFF.

The chain has TRBV5-1 and TRBJ2-2, with a tentative D call TRBD1 (5 bases). This CDR3 spans 14 amino acids. V was clipped by 2 bases and J by 6 bases, with 11 bases between them. Germline-derived CDR1 and CDR2 are SGHRS and YFSETQ. The CDR3 spells CASSLFAGSGELFF. CDR3 nucleotides: TGCGCCAGCAGCTTATTTGCAGGGTCCGGGGAGCTGTTTTTT.